This T cell receptor beta chain originates from a study of post-analysis software for immune sequencing data. Study findings and constraints: Samples prepared in the same batch strongly co-clustered by F measure. Diversity measured as normalized Chao1 was significantly lower in multiple sclerosis patients than in controls. Comparison of patients with controls showed 5 or 6 TRBV segments more frequent in patients, TRBV5-6, TRBV5-1 and TRBV20-1 among them.

The CDR3 has 13 amino acids. CDR1 and CDR2 from the germline V gene are MNHEY and SVGAGI. V lost 6 bases and J lost 1, with 9 bases in between. Concerning this clonotype: Its antigen is not known.

Unique-molecular-identifier-tagged TCR beta cDNA libraries were used. TCRdb re-derived calls from the PCR reads in MiXCR, one entry per CDR3 protein. Among 800,000 to 950,000 distinct CDR3 sequences, approximately 50% were seen once, and the ten largest hold around 4.5%. The sequencing input was blood. The origin of this receptor is a girl aged 5-17 years with multiple sclerosis. The chain is built from TRBV6-5 and TRBJ1-1; no clear D. Here the CDR3 DNA reads TGTGCCAGCAGAAAAACGGAGAACACTGAAGCTTTCTTT. As protein: CASRKTENTEAFF.